This paragraph reports one T cell receptor beta chain. The target antigen is unknown. Sample treatment: 15 to 20 received Ad26.COV2.S at low or high dose, single or two shots; five or six received placebo; per-sample allocation not given. Day 63 after the first vaccine or placebo injection was the time point for sampling. Within Boston, the person who donated was an adult of 18-55 years. An Ad26 vector carrying the Wuhan-strain SARS-CoV-2 spike served as the vaccine. This CDR3 is 17 amino acids long. V was trimmed by 0 bases and J by 4 bases, leaving 19 bases between them. In germline, CDR1 is LGHDT, CDR2 YNNKEL (reference sequence). This record comes from a study of Ad26.COV2.S vaccination and SARS-CoV-2 variants. Overall study findings and caveats: Placebo recipients had lower spike-specific TCR breadth than vaccine recipients. Total responses of T cells may have been underestimated by the analyses of TCR breadth and depth.

The data were produced by immunoSEQ multiplex PCR, yet TCRdb's version contains in-frame clones alone and is incomplete. The sample lists about 440,000 clones; roughly 91% were seen once. The material was peripheral blood, obtained in a trial of Ad26.COV2.S vaccine versus placebo. This TCR was recovered from a person between 18 and 59 years old who received the Ad26.COV2.S COVID-19 vaccine or a placebo. The genes are TRBV3-1 (or the pseudogene TRBV3-2) and TRBJ2-7, with no clear D. The CDR3 region has the DNA TGTGCCAGCAGCCAAGAATTGGGCCCTGTGGTGAGTTACGAGCAGTACTTC. Encoded protein: CASSQELGPVVSYEQYF.